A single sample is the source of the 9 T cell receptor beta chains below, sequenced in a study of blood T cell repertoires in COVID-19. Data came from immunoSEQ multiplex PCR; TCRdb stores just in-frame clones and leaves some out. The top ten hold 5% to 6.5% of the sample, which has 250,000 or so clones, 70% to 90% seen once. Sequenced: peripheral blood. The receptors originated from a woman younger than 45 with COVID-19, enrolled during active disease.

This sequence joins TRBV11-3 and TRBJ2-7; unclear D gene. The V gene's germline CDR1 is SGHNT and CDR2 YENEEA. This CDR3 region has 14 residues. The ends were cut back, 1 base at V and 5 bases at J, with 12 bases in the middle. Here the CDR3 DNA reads TGTGCCAGCAGCTTAGGGGCCGAAACGGACGAGCAGTACTTC. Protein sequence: CASSLGAETDEQYF.

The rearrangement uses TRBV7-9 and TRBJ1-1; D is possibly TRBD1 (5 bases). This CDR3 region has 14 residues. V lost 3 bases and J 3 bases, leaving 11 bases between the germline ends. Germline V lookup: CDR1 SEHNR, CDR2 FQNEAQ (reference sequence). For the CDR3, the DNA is TGTGCCAGCAGCTTGGAGGGGTGGGACACTGAAGCTTTCTTT. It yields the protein CASSLEGWDTEAFF.

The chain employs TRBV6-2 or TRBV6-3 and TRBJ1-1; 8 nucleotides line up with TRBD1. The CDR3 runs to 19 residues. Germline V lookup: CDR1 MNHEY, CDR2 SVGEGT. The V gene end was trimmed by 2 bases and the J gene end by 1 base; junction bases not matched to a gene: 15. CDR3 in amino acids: CASSYPDPWQGAGNTEAFF. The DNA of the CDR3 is TGTGCCAGCAGTTACCCTGACCCCTGGCAGGGGGCAGGGAACACTGAAGCTTTCTTT.

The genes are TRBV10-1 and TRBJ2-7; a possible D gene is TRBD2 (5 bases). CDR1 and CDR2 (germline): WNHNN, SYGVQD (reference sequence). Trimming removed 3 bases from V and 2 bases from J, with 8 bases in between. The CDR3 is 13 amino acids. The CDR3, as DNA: TGCGCCAGCAGTGAAGGGAGCACCTACGAGCAGTACTTC. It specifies CASSEGSTYEQYF.

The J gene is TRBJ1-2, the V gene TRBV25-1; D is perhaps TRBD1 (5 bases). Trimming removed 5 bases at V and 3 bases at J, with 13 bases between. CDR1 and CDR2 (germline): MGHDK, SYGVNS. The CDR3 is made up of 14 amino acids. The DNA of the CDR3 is TGTGCCAGCAGTCATTCAGGGTTGGACTATGGCTACACCTTC. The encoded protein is CASSHSGLDYGYTF.

This CDR3 is CASSLQGGINTEAFF. The CDR3 coding sequence is TGTGCCAGCAGCTTACAGGGTGGGATTAACACTGAAGCTTTCTTT. The chain couples TRBV7-9 to TRBJ1-1; D might be TRBD1 (5 bases). The CDR3 runs to 15 residues. Germline V gives CDR1 SEHNR, CDR2 FQNEAQ (reference sequence). Deletions cut 2 bases from V and 2 bases from J, with 12 bases between.

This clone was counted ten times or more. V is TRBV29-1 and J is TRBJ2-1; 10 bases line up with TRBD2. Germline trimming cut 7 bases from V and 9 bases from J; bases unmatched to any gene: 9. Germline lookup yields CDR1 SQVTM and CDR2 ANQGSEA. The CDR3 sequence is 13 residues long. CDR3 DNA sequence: TGCAGCGCCGGGACTAGCGAGGGTAGTGAGCAGTTCTTC. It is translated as CSAGTSEGSEQFF.

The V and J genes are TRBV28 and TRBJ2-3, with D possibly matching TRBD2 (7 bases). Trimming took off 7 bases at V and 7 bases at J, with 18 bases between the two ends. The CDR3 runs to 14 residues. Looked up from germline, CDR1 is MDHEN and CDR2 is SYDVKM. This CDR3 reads CASTIGGATNTQYF. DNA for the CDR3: TGTGCCAGCACCATAGGGGGGGCAACAAATACGCAGTATTTT.

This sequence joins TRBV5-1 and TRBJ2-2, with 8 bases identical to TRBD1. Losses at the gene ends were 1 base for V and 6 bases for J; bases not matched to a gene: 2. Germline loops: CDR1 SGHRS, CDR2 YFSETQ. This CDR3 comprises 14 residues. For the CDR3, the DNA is TGCGCCAGCAGCTTGACAGGGGGTTCCGGGGAGCTGTTTTTT. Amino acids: CASSLTGGSGELFF.